The 14 T cell receptor beta chains below all came from one sample that was sequenced in a study of blood T cell repertoires in COVID-19. Measured with immunoSEQ multiplex PCR; TCRdb has only the in-frame clones, and not every one. The profile covers roughly 220,000 clones, with 90% appearing a single time and more than 12% taken by the ten largest. The source material was PBMCs or T cells enriched from blood (not recorded which). The receptors stem from a man aged 30-40 years who had been exposed to COVID-19.

This sequence joins TRBV9 and TRBJ2-7; a possible D gene is TRBD1 (6 bases). The V gene lost 4 bases and the J gene lost 3 bases, with 14 bases spanning the gap. Germline V gene data show CDR1 as SGDLS and CDR2 as YYNGEE. The CDR3 has 14 amino acids. CDR3 protein: CASSPQDRFYEQYF. CDR3 nucleotide sequence: TGTGCCAGCAGCCCCCAGGACAGATTCTACGAGCAGTACTTC.

The chain joins TRBV3-1 (or the pseudogene TRBV3-2) to TRBJ2-5; D call uncertain. The CDR3 length is 14 residues. Trimming shortened V by 4 bases and J by 4 bases, and 13 bases separated the two germline ends. From germline, CDR1 is LGHDT and CDR2 YNNKEL (reference sequence). The CDR3 nucleotides are TGTGCCAGCAGCCCCCGCGGAGTAGCAGAGACCCAGTACTTC. Its translation: CASSPRGVAETQYF.

This sequence joins TRBV11-3 and TRBJ2-2; the match to TRBD1 covers 8 bases. Looked up from germline, CDR1 is SGHNT and CDR2 is YENEEA. The J segment lost 7 bases and the V segment lost 5 bases, leaving 6 bases of the junction unmatched. The CDR3 is 14 amino acids. The CDR3 loop reads CASSRGQGGGELFF. In DNA form, the CDR3 reads TGTGCCAGCAGCCGCGGACAGGGTGGCGGGGAGCTGTTTTTT.

V usage is TRBV10-2 and J usage is TRBJ2-2, with TRBD1 matching over 8 bases. The CDR3 has 14 residues. The germline V gene has CDR1 WSHSY and CDR2 SAAADI. The V segment lost 8 bases and the J segment 2 bases; nucleotides outside the gene matches: 4. This CDR3 reads CASLTGVNTGELFF. CDR3 DNA: TGCGCCAGCCTGACAGGGGTAAACACCGGGGAGCTGTTTTTT.

The J gene is TRBJ1-2, the V gene TRBV6-2 or TRBV6-3; 9 bases line up with TRBD1. J was trimmed by 7 bases and V by 5 bases; bases with no gene match: 8. The CDR3 contains 14 residues. Looked up from germline, CDR1 is MNHEY and CDR2 is SVGEGT. The CDR3 bases are TGTGCCAGCAGTCCGGGGGACAGGGCAGGTGGCTACACCTTC. Translation: CASSPGDRAGGYTF.

The rearrangement links TRBV10-2 to TRBJ1-1, with D possibly being TRBD1 (5 bases). The V end was cut by 9 bases, the J end by 1 base, with 9 bases between. Germline lookup yields CDR1 WSHSY and CDR2 SAAADI. CDR3 size: 12 residues. CDR3 residues: CASGGGNTEAFF. In DNA form, the CDR3 reads TGCGCCAGTGGCGGGGGGAACACTGAAGCTTTCTTT.

The V call is TRBV11-2, the J call TRBJ2-5; D perhaps matches TRBD1 (5 bases). V lost 1 base to trimming and J lost 1 base, with 10 bases between them. CDR3 length: 15 residues. Germline loops: CDR1 SGHAT, CDR2 FQNNGV. This chain's CDR3 is CASSLVGDSQETQYF. The CDR3 region has the DNA TGTGCCAGCAGCTTAGTAGGTGACAGCCAAGAGACCCAGTACTTC.

This rearrangement joins TRBV7-9 to TRBJ1-2; TRBD1 is a possible D gene (6 bases). This CDR3 has 15 residues. Germline loops: CDR1 SEHNR, CDR2 FQNEAQ (reference sequence). The V end was cut by 5 bases, the J end by 8 bases, with 21 bases between. CDR3 nucleotide sequence: TGTGCCAGCAGCCCGACCGGGACACACGGTGGCGGCTACACCTTC. Protein: CASSPTGTHGGGYTF.

The chain has TRBV5-1 and TRBJ2-5; 7 bases fit TRBD2. The CDR3 spans 16 residues. Germline values: CDR1 SGHRS, CDR2 YFSETQ. With 7 bases clipped from V and 1 base from J, the junction kept 13 bases outside the gene matches. CDR3: CASGSPLAASQETQYF. Written as DNA, the CDR3 is TGCGCCAGCGGGAGCCCTCTAGCGGCCTCCCAAGAGACCCAGTACTTC.

The CDR3 nucleotides read TGTGCCAGCAGTACTCAGGGATACTATGGCTACACCTTC. It is translated as CASSTQGYYGYTF. The V and J genes are TRBV6-5 and TRBJ1-2, with D possibly being TRBD1 (5 bases). This CDR3 has 13 amino acids. V lost 5 bases to trimming and J lost 3 bases, with 10 bases between them. In germline, CDR1 is MNHEY, CDR2 SVGAGI.

V usage is TRBV4-2 and J usage is TRBJ2-7; 7 nucleotides agree with TRBD2. Trimming cost V 0 bases and J 2 bases; bases outside gene matches: 4. Germline V gene sequence: CDR1 LGHNA, CDR2 YNFKEQ. This CDR3 comprises 15 residues. CDR3 coding DNA: TGTGCCAGCAGCCAAGAGGGGGGGTGGACCTACGAGCAGTACTTC. It codes for CASSQEGGWTYEQYF.

The chain couples TRBV29-1 to TRBJ1-2; 9 nucleotides agree with TRBD1. With V trimmed by 6 bases and J by 4 bases, 9 bases remained unmatched. The CDR3 covers 14 residues. Per germline, CDR1 SQVTM and CDR2 ANQGSEA. CDR3 in DNA: TGCAGCGTACCACTTACGGGACAGGGCTATGGCTACACCTTC. Its translation: CSVPLTGQGYGYTF.

The chain joins TRBV3-1 (or the pseudogene TRBV3-2) to TRBJ2-1; D unclear. CDR3 size: 13 residues. CDR1 is LGHDT and CDR2 is YNNKEL in the germline V gene (reference sequence). Deletions cut 0 bases from V and 7 bases from J, with 7 bases between. CDR3 amino acids: CASSQDSWNEQFF. As DNA, the CDR3 is TGTGCCAGCAGCCAAGATAGTTGGAATGAGCAGTTCTTC.

V gene TRBV3-1 (or the pseudogene TRBV3-2) combines with J gene TRBJ1-1, with TRBD1 matching 7 bases. Germline CDR1 LGHDT, CDR2 YNNKEL (reference sequence). V shed 1 base, J shed 4 bases, and the junction held 6 bases outside the gene matches. This CDR3 region has 15 residues. Written as DNA, the CDR3 is TGTGCCAGCAGCCAAGGAACAGGGGCAGTCACTGAAGCTTTCTTT. It specifies CASSQGTGAVTEAFF.